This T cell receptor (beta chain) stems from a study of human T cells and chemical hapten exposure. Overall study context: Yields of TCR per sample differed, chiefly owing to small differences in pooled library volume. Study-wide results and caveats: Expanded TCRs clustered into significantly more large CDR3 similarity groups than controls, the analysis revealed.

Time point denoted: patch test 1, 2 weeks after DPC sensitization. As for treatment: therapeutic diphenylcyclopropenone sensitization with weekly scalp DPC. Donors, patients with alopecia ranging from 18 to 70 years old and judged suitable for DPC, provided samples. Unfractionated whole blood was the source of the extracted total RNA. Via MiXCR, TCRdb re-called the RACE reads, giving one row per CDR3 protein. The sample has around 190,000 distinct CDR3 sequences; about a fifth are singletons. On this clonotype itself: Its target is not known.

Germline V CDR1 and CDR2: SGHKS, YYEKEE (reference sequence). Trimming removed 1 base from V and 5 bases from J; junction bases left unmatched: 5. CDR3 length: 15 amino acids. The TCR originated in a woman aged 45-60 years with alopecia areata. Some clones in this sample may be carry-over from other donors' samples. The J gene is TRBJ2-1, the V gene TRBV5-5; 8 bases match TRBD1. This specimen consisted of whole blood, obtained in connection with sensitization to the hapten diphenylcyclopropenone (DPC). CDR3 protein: CASSLTGGDHNEQFF. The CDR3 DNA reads TGTGCCAGCAGCTTGACAGGGGGAGACCACAATGAGCAGTTCTTC.